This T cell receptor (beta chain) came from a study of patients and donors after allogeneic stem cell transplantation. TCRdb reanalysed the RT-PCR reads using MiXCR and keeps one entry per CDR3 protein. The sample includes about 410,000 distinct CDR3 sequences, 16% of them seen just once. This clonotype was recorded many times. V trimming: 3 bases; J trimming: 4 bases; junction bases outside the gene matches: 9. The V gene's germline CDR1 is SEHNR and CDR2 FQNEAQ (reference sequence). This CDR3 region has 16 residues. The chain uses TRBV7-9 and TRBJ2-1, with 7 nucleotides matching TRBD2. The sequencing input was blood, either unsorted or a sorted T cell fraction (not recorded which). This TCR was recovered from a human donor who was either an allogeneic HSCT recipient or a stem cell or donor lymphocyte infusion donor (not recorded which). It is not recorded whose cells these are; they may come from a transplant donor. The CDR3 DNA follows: TGTGCCAGCAGCTTGGGAGGGGTGCCCCTATACAATGAGCAGTTCTTC. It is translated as CASSLGGVPLYNEQFF.